This T cell receptor (beta chain) was profiled in a study of PD-1 blockade in mismatch repair-deficient tumors. General study points: Tumor-resident clones, often absent from pretreatment blood, expanded after pembrolizumab and then contracted.

Method: immunoSEQ multiplex PCR; TCRdb's copy keeps in-frame clones and lacks some. The repertoire has some 100,000 clones, 82% of them found once; the top ten carry approximately 6.8%. As regards this clone: Its antigen is currently unknown.

A few pembrolizumab responders had their TCRs sequenced. The TCR comes from an adult with mismatch repair-deficient cancer. The sequenced sample was peripheral blood, obtained roughly eight months after starting pembrolizumab.

The CDR3 DNA is TGTGCCAGCAGCTCAGGGACAGGGATCACCGGGGAGCTGTTTTTT. Its translation: CASSSGTGITGELFF. V is TRBV7-9 and J is TRBJ2-2, with 9 nucleotides matching TRBD1. V shed 4 bases and J 4 bases; nucleotides not matched to a gene: 4. The CDR3 has 15 residues. Germline CDR1 and CDR2: SEHNR and FQNEAQ (reference sequence).